This entry concerns a single T cell receptor (beta chain). Its antigen remains unknown. The entry originates in a study of immune evolution from preneoplasia to lung adenocarcinoma. Study results and caveats: Normal lung had the highest top T cell clone frequencies.

TCRdb's copy holds only in-frame clones and misses some; the assay was immunoSEQ multiplex PCR. The data contain around 1,200 clones, 84% of them singletons. The receptor comes from a person between 60 and 70 years old with lung adenocarcinoma. The sequencing sample was made of FFPE adjacent normal lung tissue.

CDR3 DNA sequence: TGTGCCAGCAGCGTGGGACAGGGACTTTTCGATGAGCAGTTCTTC. Its protein is CASSVGQGLFDEQFF. The rearrangement joins TRBV9 to TRBJ2-1, with TRBD1 matching 9 bases. The V gene's germline CDR1 is SGDLS and CDR2 YYNGEE. The trim removed 2 bases at V and 8 bases at J, leaving 8 bases unmatched. The CDR3 is 15 residues long.